The rows below give T cell receptor beta chains drawn from one sample of a study of identical twins. TCRdb re-analysed the 5' RACE reads in MiXCR, keeping a single row per CDR3 protein. This repertoire shows about 810,000 distinct CDR3 sequences, 9% to 15% found once; its top ten account for around 1.6%. The sample was also reused in another study, on yellow fever vaccine responses in identical twins.

The sequenced sample consisted of PBMCs. The receptors derive from a young woman in good health. The CDR3 runs from the conserved cysteine through the conserved F or W. The order of the fields is D gene, clone size, V gene, J gene, CDR3 protein, CDR3 DNA. A D gene is named only where the DNA matches it firmly. Rows give clone size only sometimes, using once, few, many, or a class for an expanded clone.

.	many	TRBV12-3/TRBV12-4	TRBJ1-2	CASSLGQTTNYGYTF	TGTGCCAGCAGTTTGGGGCAGACAACGAACTATGGCTACACCTTC
.	.	TRBV12-3/TRBV12-4	TRBJ1-5	CASSFKGWDNQPQHF	TGTGCCAGCAGTTTCAAAGGGTGGGACAATCAGCCCCAGCATTTT
TRBD2	few	TRBV20-1	TRBJ2-1	CSARYPGLAGYNEQFF	TGCAGTGCTAGATACCCGGGACTAGCGGGCTACAATGAGCAGTTCTTC
TRBD2	.	TRBV6-5	TRBJ2-7	CASSYGASGIYEQYF	TGTGCCAGCAGTTATGGGGCTAGCGGGATCTACGAGCAGTACTTC
.	.	TRBV2	TRBJ1-6	CASTRDHNSPLHF	TGTGCCAGCACCAGGGACCATAATTCACCCCTCCACTTT
.	.	TRBV6-5	TRBJ1-1	CASSYGGIEAFF	TGTGCCAGCAGTTACGGAGGGATTGAAGCTTTCTTT
TRBD1	.	TRBV20-1	TRBJ1-2	CSARPRTGGDGYTF	TGCAGTGCTAGACCGAGGACAGGGGGAGATGGCTACACCTTC
.	few	TRBV5-4	TRBJ2-7	CASSPGWRAGYEQYF	TGTGCCAGCAGTCCCGGCTGGAGGGCCGGGTACGAGCAGTACTTC
.	few	TRBV6-1	TRBJ2-1	CASGTGLYNEQFF	TGTGCCAGCGGGACCGGCCTGTACAATGAGCAGTTCTTC
.	few	TRBV5-1	TRBJ2-1	CASSLVWRDIIPINEQFF	TGCGCCAGCAGCTTGGTCTGGCGGGATATCATTCCGATCAATGAGCAGTTCTTC
.	few	TRBV6-1	TRBJ2-3	CASSGSAWVPGQWTSTDTQYF	TGTGCCAGCAGTGGATCGGCTTGGGTACCGGGACAATGGACAAGCACAGATACGCAGTATTTT
TRBD2	few	TRBV7-6	TRBJ2-7	CASSLGGLAGGPLYEQYF	TGTGCCAGCAGCTTAGGGGGACTAGCGGGAGGGCCCCTATACGAGCAGTACTTC
TRBD1	many	TRBV29-1	TRBJ1-4	CSVWTGGDEKLFF	TGCAGCGTGTGGACAGGGGGGGATGAAAAACTGTTTTTT
.	few	TRBV6-1	TRBJ1-5	CASSELGLQPQHF	TGTGCCAGCAGTGAACTGGGTTTACAGCCCCAGCATTTT
.	many	TRBV3-1	TRBJ1-2	CASSQVEGNYGYTF	TGTGCCAGCAGCCAAGTAGAGGGGAACTATGGCTACACCTTC
.	.	TRBV3-1	TRBJ1-1	CASSQETQTEAFF	TGTGCCAGCAGCCAAGAGACGCAGACTGAAGCTTTCTTT
.	few	TRBV15	TRBJ2-5	CATSRVGRHQETQYF	TGTGCCACCAGCAGAGTCGGACGACACCAAGAGACCCAGTACTTC
.	.	TRBV12-3/TRBV12-4	TRBJ2-5	CASQDRLRLKETQYF	TGTGCCAGTCAGGACCGTTTGAGGTTAAAAGAGACCCAGTACTTC
.	many	TRBV2	TRBJ2-1	CASSDWLNGQSSYNEQFF	TGTGCCAGCAGTGATTGGTTGAACGGCCAGAGCTCCTACAATGAGCAGTTCTTC
.	.	TRBV12-3/TRBV12-4	TRBJ2-5	CASSFNVETQYF	TGTGCCAGCAGTTTCAACGTGGAGACCCAGTACTTC
.	few	TRBV7-8	TRBJ1-6	CASSFWDNSPLHF	TGTGCCAGCAGCTTCTGGGACAATTCACCCCTCCACTTT
TRBD2	.	TRBV4-2	TRBJ2-5	CASSQNALAGGETQYF	TGTGCCAGCAGCCAAAACGCCCTAGCGGGAGGGGAGACCCAGTACTTC
.	few	TRBV7-6	TRBJ2-7	CASSSRGNPYEQYF	TGTGCCAGCAGCAGCCGGGGGAATCCCTACGAGCAGTACTTC
.	few	TRBV29-1	TRBJ1-1	CSGRGQAGTEAFF	TGCAGCGGGCGGGGACAAGCAGGCACTGAAGCTTTCTTT
.	few	TRBV12-3/TRBV12-4	TRBJ2-3	CASTLRSTDTQYF	TGTGCCAGCACCCTCAGGAGCACAGATACGCAGTATTTT
TRBD1	.	TRBV6-1	TRBJ2-7	CASSKGQVSYEQYF	TGTGCCAGCAGCAAGGGACAGGTATCCTACGAGCAGTACTTC
.	few	TRBV12-3/TRBV12-4	TRBJ1-5	CASRGGLGNGNQPQHF	TGTGCCAGCAGGGGCGGACTGGGGAATGGCAATCAGCCCCAGCATTTT
TRBD2	few	TRBV12-5	TRBJ2-3	CASADRASGMNTDTQYF	TGTGCTAGTGCCGATCGGGCTAGCGGAATGAACACAGATACGCAGTATTTT
.	few	TRBV12-3/TRBV12-4	TRBJ1-5	CASTGNRDNQPQHF	TGTGCCAGCACCGGAAACAGGGACAATCAGCCCCAGCATTTT
.	.	TRBV29-1	TRBJ2-1	CSVEKGSDEQFF	TGCAGCGTTGAAAAAGGTAGCGATGAGCAGTTCTTC
.	.	TRBV28	TRBJ2-5	CASTPPDLRETQYF	TGTGCCAGCACCCCCCCCGACCTCCGAGAGACCCAGTACTTC
.	many	TRBV27	TRBJ2-5	CASSLIGQETQYF	TGTGCCAGCAGCCTAATCGGTCAAGAGACCCAGTACTTC
TRBD2	once	TRBV15	TRBJ2-3	CATSRGSSGPSTDTQYF	TGTGCCACCAGCAGAGGGTCTAGCGGGCCTTCCACAGATACGCAGTATTTT
TRBD2	.	TRBV13	TRBJ2-3	CASSLELLAGGPGDTQYF	TGTGCCAGCAGCTTAGAGTTGCTAGCGGGAGGGCCTGGAGATACGCAGTATTTT
.	few	TRBV3-1	TRBJ1-1	CASSQNSHLNTEAFF	TGTGCCAGCAGCCAAAACAGTCACCTGAACACTGAAGCTTTCTTT
.	.	TRBV13	TRBJ2-5	CASSLWSGAPGETQYF	TGTGCCAGCAGCTTATGGTCAGGGGCGCCCGGGGAGACCCAGTACTTC
TRBD2	.	TRBV4-1	TRBJ2-3	CASSQTPLAGGYTDTQYF	TGCGCCAGCAGCCAAACCCCCCTGGCGGGAGGGTATACAGATACGCAGTATTTT
.	.	TRBV10-3	TRBJ2-1	CAIRSPGDNEQFF	TGTGCCATCAGGTCTCCAGGGGACAATGAGCAGTTCTTC
.	.	TRBV3-1	TRBJ2-1	CASSQDGPVDSKGDEQFF	TGTGCCAGCAGCCAAGATGGGCCTGTGGACTCAAAGGGGGATGAGCAGTTCTTC
.	.	TRBV5-1	TRBJ2-5	CASSLVRIQETQYF	TGCGCCAGCAGCTTGGTCAGAATCCAAGAGACCCAGTACTTC
TRBD2	.	TRBV5-1	TRBJ2-7	CASSLDLAGVWEQYF	TGCGCCAGCAGCTTGGATCTAGCGGGAGTCTGGGAGCAGTACTTC
TRBD1	few	TRBV27	TRBJ1-1	CASSLSPQGTEAFF	TGTGCCAGCAGTTTATCACCACAGGGGACTGAAGCTTTCTTT
TRBD2	few	TRBV6-4	TRBJ2-3	CASSTSANTDTQYF	TGTGCCAGCAGCACTAGCGCGAACACAGATACGCAGTATTTT
TRBD2	few	TRBV6-2/TRBV6-3	TRBJ2-1	CASSLGGLAGPNEQFF	TGTGCCAGCAGTTTGGGTGGACTAGCGGGGCCGAATGAGCAGTTCTTC
TRBD2	few	TRBV6-5	TRBJ2-3	CASSYSHSGRGSDTQYF	TGTGCCAGCAGTTACTCTCACAGCGGGAGAGGATCAGATACGCAGTATTTT
TRBD2	many	TRBV12-3/TRBV12-4	TRBJ2-2	CASTRTSGLSNTGELFF	TGTGCCAGCACCCGGACTAGCGGACTTTCGAACACCGGGGAGCTGTTTTTT
TRBD1	.	TRBV2	TRBJ2-2	CASITAEGQTGELFF	TGTGCCAGCATAACGGCCGAGGGACAGACCGGGGAGCTGTTTTTT